This TCR beta chain is from a study of identical twins. General study findings and limits: Out-of-frame alpha sequences shared between twins exhibited an excess of low generation probability. Conclusions were based on cross-sectional statistical analysis, without following the same donors.

The table lists this clonotype with many counts. Its antigen is still unknown. Template switching added a universal primer site; cDNA carried unique molecular identifiers. MiXCR was run by TCRdb on the 5' RACE reads, yielding one entry per CDR3 protein. The data hold about 240,000 distinct CDR3 sequences, with roughly a tenth observed a single time. CDR3 length: 15 amino acids. V lost 2 bases and J lost 7, with 18 bases in between. The germline CDR1 and CDR2 sequences are SEHNR and FQNEAQ (reference sequence). The receptor was derived from a man in his fifties or sixties in good health. This chain joins TRBV7-9 and TRBJ2-7; D not certain. Sequences were obtained from memory T cells sorted from blood. The DNA of the CDR3 is TGTGCCAGCAGCTTATTAACGGCTACCTCCGGGGAGCAGTACTTC. This translates into CASSLLTATSGEQYF.